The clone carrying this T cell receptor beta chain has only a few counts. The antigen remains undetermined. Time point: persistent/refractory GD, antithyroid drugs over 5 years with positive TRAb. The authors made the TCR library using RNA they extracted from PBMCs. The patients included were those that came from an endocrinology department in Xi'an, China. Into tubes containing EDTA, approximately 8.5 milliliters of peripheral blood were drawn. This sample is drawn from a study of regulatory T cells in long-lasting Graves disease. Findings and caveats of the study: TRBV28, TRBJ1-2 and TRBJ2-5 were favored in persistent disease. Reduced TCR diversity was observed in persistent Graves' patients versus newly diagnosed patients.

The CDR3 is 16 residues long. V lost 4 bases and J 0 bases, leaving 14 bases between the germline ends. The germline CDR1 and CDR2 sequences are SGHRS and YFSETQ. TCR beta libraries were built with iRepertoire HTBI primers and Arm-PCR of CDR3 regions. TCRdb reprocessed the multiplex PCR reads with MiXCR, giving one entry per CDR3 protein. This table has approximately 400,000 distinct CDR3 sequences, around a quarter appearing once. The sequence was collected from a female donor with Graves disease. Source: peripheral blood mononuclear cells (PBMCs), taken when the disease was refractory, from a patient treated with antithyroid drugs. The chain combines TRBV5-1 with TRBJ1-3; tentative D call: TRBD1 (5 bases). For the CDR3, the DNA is TGCGCCAGCAGCCGTGGGGGTACCCGCTCTGGAAACACCATATATTTT. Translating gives CASSRGGTRSGNTIYF.